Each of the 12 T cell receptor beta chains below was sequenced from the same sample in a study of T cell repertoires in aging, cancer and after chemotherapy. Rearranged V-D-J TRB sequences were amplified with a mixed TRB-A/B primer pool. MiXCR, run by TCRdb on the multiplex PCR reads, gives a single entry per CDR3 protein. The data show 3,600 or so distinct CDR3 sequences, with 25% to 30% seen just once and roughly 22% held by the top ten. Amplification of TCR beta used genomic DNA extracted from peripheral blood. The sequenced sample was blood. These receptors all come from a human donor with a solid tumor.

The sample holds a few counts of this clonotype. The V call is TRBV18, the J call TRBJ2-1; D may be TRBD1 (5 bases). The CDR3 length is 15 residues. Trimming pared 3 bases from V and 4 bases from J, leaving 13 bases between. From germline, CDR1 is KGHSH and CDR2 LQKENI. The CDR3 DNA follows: TGTGCCAGCTCACCGATAGAGACAGCATACAATGAGCAGTTCTTC. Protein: CASSPIETAYNEQFF.

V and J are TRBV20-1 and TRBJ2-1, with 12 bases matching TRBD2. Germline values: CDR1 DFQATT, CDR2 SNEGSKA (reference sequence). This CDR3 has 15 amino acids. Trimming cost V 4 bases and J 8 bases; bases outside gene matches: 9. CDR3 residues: CSATRLAGGLDEQFF. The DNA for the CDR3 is TGCAGTGCTACCCGCCTAGCGGGAGGGCTGGATGAGCAGTTCTTC.

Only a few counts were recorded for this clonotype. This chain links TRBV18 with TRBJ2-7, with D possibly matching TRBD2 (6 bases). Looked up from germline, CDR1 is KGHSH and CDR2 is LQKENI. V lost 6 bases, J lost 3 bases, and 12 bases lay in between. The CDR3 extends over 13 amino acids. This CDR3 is CASSPPGDYEQYF. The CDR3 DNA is TGTGCCAGCTCGCCCCCGGGGGACTACGAGCAGTACTTC.

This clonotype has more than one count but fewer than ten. The CDR3 DNA follows: TGTGCCAGCAGCTTGGGACAACTCCAAGAGACCCAGTACTTC. Residues: CASSLGQLQETQYF. J is TRBJ2-5 and V is TRBV11-2; D possibly corresponds to TRBD1 (6 bases). Looked up from germline, CDR1 is SGHAT and CDR2 is FQNNGV. The V end was cut by 3 bases, the J end by 1 base, with 9 bases between. The CDR3 sequence is 14 residues long.

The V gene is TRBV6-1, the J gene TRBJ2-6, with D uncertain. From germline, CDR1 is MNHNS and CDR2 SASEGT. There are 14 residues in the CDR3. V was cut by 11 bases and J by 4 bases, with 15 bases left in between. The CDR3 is CAGSGRIGANVLTF. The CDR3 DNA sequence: TGTGCCGGCTCCGGAAGGATCGGGGCCAACGTCCTGACTTTC.

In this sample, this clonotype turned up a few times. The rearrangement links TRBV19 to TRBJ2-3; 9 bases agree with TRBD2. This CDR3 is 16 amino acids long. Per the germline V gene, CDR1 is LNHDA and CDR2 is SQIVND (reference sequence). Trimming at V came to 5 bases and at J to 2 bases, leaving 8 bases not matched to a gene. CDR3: CASSSLAGPSTDTQYF. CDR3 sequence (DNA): TGTGCCAGTAGTTCCCTAGCGGGGCCCTCCACAGATACGCAGTATTTT.

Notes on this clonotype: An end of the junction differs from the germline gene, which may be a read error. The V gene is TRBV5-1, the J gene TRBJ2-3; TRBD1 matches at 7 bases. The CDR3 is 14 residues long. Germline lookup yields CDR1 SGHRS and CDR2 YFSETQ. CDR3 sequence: CASSLGQSTDTQYF. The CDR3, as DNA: TGCGCCAGCAGTTTGGGACAGTCCACAGATACGCAGTATTTT.

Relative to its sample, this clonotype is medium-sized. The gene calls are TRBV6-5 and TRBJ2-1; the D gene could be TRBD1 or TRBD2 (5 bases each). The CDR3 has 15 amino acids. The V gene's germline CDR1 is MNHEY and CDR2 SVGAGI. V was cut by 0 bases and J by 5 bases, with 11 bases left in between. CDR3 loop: CASSYSWGRNNEQFF. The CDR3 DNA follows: TGTGCCAGCAGTTACTCCTGGGGACGAAACAATGAGCAGTTCTTC.

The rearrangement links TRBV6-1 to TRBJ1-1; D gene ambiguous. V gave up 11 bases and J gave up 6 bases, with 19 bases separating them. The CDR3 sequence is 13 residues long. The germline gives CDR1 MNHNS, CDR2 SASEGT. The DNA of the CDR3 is TGTGCCTCTCAAATTTTTAGGGAGTCTGAAGCTTTCTTT. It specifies CASQIFRESEAFF.

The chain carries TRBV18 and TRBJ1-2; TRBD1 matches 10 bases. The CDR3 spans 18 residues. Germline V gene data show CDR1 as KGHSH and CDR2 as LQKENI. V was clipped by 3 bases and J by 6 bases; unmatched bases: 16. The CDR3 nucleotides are TGTGCCAGCTCACCCTACTTTCAGAGACAGGGGGCAGTGAATGGCTACACCTTC. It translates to CASSPYFQRQGAVNGYTF. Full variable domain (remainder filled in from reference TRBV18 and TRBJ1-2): NAGVMQNPRHLVRRRGQEARLRCSPMKGHSHVYWYRQLPEEGLKFMVYLQKENIIDESGMPKERFSAEFPKEGPSILRIQQVVRGDSAAYFCASSPYFQRQGAVNGYTFGSGTRLTVV.

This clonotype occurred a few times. CDR3 bases: TGCGCCAGCAGCCCTTTTCTCCGGGACGACGAACTAGATGGCTACACCTTC. It encodes CASSPFLRDDELDGYTF. The rearrangement joins TRBV5-1 to TRBJ1-2, with a weak D call TRBD1 (5 bases). Germline CDR1 reads SGHRS; CDR2 reads YFSETQ. V was cut by 4 bases and J by 6 bases, with 25 bases left in between. The CDR3 length is 17 residues.

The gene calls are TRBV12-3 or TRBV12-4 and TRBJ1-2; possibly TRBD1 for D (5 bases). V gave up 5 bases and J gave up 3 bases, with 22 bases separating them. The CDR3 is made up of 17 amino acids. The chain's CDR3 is CASSQSGRVGRDYGYTF. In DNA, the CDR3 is TGTGCCAGCAGTCAATCGGGCAGGGTAGGTCGAGACTATGGCTACACCTTC.